This TCR beta chain was identified during a study of cytomegalovirus exposure and HLA in healthy donors. Regarding the study as a whole: The classifier was said to identify cytomegalovirus status with high specificity and sensitivity. Within the approximately 130 validation repertoires, first-cohort TCR clusters tended to co-occur, according to a later analysis.

The approximately 120-subject validation cohort, separate from the 666-subject first cohort, included the donors. This CDR3 is 16 amino acids long. The germline V gene encodes CDR1 MNHEY and CDR2 SMNVEV (reference sequence). The V and J ends lost 5 bases and 0 bases respectively, with 13 bases between them. Produced via immunoSEQ multiplex PCR; TCRdb's table is partial and in-frame only. Among some 180,000 clones listed, about 81% were seen once. With respect to this clone: Antigen unknown.

This receptor was obtained from a woman aged 25 to 39 in good health and CMV-seronegative. The chain links TRBV27 to TRBJ1-4, with D possibly matching TRBD1 (6 bases). The sample was PBMCs. The CDR3 DNA follows: TGTGCCAGCAGTCGAAGGGGGAGATCAACTAATGAAAAACTGTTTTTT. Translating gives CASSRRGRSTNEKLFF.